The sequence of this TCR beta chain was determined in a study of siplizumab effects on memory and regulatory T cells. TCRdb's copy holds only in-frame clones and misses some; the assay was immunoSEQ multiplex PCR. Of about 91,000 clones listed, roughly 95% are singletons. Broader study findings: Mean Treg-derived proportions of mappable alloreactive CD4+ clones were around 70% for siplizumab and roughly 30% for controls.

Of note for this clone: Its antigen is still unknown.

This CDR3 comprises 13 residues. Deletions cut 2 bases from V and 2 bases from J, with 5 bases between. CDR1 is SGHTA, CDR2 FQGNSA, per germline. The source is a human donor in good health. The chain employs TRBV7-2 and TRBJ2-3; no firm D call. Sequenced material: naive CD4+ T cells sorted from blood. The CDR3 reads CASSLQVTDTQYF. The DNA of the CDR3 is TGTGCCAGCAGCTTACAGGTCACAGATACGCAGTATTTT. Based on the CDR3 plus reference TRBV7-2 and TRBJ2-3, the full variable domain is GAGVSQSPSNKVTEKGKDVELRCDPISGHTALYWYRQSLGQGLEFLIYFQGNSAPDKSGLPSDRFSAERTGGSVSTLTIQRTQQEDSAVYLCASSLQVTDTQYFGPGTRLTVL.